A selection of T cell receptor beta chains follows, all from one sample in a study of shared clonotypes between healthy human individuals. The protocol was immunoSEQ multiplex PCR, while the TCRdb copy is restricted to in-frame clones and leaves out a portion. This sample has some 1,100,000 clones; 75% to 80% occur once, and the top ten carry more than 0.45%. The material sequenced was memory CD4+ T cells from PBMCs. All receptors come from a man aged 18 to 30 in good health. Some clones in this sample may be carry-over from other donors' samples. The CDR3 runs from the conserved cysteine through the conserved F or W. The order of the fields is CDR3 DNA, CDR3 protein, D gene, V gene, CDR3 length, clone size, J gene. D genes are given only for firm matches. The size field is filled for only some rows; it gives once, few, many or a size class.

CDR3 DNA: TGCGCCAGCAGCGCTAAGGGAAACGAGCAGTACTTC
CDR3 protein: CASSAKGNEQYF
D gene: -
V gene: TRBV5-1
CDR3 length: 12
clone size: -
J gene: TRBJ2-7

CDR3 DNA: TGTGCCAGCAGCGGATCGGAGGCGGAAGATACGCAGTATTTT
CDR3 protein: CASSGSEAEDTQYF
D gene: -
V gene: TRBV7-6
CDR3 length: 14
clone size: few
J gene: TRBJ2-3

CDR3 DNA: TGTGCCAGCAGCCCACCCGGACGGACACCTGGAAACACCATATATTTT
CDR3 protein: CASSPPGRTPGNTIYF
D gene: -
V gene: TRBV28
CDR3 length: 16
clone size: few
J gene: TRBJ1-3

CDR3 DNA: TGTGCCAGCAGCGGGGAGGTGGGATATACGCAGTATTTT
CDR3 protein: CASSGEVGYTQYF
D gene: -
V gene: TRBV5-4
CDR3 length: 13
clone size: -
J gene: TRBJ2-3

CDR3 DNA: TGTGCCAGCAGCTTTGGACCGAACACCGGGGAGCTGTTTTTT
CDR3 protein: CASSFGPNTGELFF
D gene: -
V gene: TRBV7-3
CDR3 length: 14
clone size: -
J gene: TRBJ2-2

CDR3 DNA: TGTGCCAGCAGTTTGGGGGGCCACGAGCAGTACTTC
CDR3 protein: CASSLGGHEQYF
D gene: -
V gene: TRBV28
CDR3 length: 12
clone size: -
J gene: TRBJ2-7

CDR3 DNA: TGTGCCAGCAGCCAAGTGTTAGCGGGAGTCAGAGAGACCCAGTACTTC
CDR3 protein: CASSQVLAGVRETQYF
D gene: TRBD2
V gene: TRBV4-2
CDR3 length: 16
clone size: -
J gene: TRBJ2-5

CDR3 DNA: TGCGCCAGCAGCTTTGGACTGATGGGGACCTACGAGCAGTACTTC
CDR3 protein: CASSFGLMGTYEQYF
D gene: -
V gene: TRBV5-1
CDR3 length: 15
clone size: many
J gene: TRBJ2-7

CDR3 DNA: TGCGCCAGCAGCTTGGGTCTCCAGATTAACTATGGCTACACCTTC
CDR3 protein: CASSLGLQINYGYTF
D gene: -
V gene: TRBV5-1
CDR3 length: 15
clone size: -
J gene: TRBJ1-2

CDR3 DNA: TGTGCCAGCAGCCCAGGTGTCGCAACTAATGAAAAACTGTTTTTT
CDR3 protein: CASSPGVATNEKLFF
D gene: -
V gene: TRBV4-2
CDR3 length: 15
clone size: once
J gene: TRBJ1-4

CDR3 DNA: TGTGCCAGCAGCCCACAGGGACAGCCTCCCTACGAGCAGTACTTC
CDR3 protein: CASSPQGQPPYEQYF
D gene: TRBD1
V gene: TRBV28
CDR3 length: 15
clone size: -
J gene: TRBJ2-7

CDR3 DNA: TGTGCCAGCAGCCAAGGGACCGACTCTGAAGCTTTCTTT
CDR3 protein: CASSQGTDSEAFF
D gene: -
V gene: TRBV7-9
CDR3 length: 13
clone size: -
J gene: TRBJ1-1

CDR3 DNA: TGCGCCAGCAGCCAGCCGGGAGGGACTGGAAACACCATATATTTT
CDR3 protein: CASSQPGGTGNTIYF
D gene: -
V gene: TRBV4-1
CDR3 length: 15
clone size: -
J gene: TRBJ1-3

CDR3 DNA: TGTGCCAGTCTCCCAGCGGCCCAAGAGACCCAGTACTTC
CDR3 protein: CASLPAAQETQYF
D gene: -
V gene: TRBV6-1
CDR3 length: 13
clone size: -
J gene: TRBJ2-5

CDR3 DNA: TGTGCCAGCAGCTTTCACAGGGGAGACGGGAGGTATGGCTACACCTTC
CDR3 protein: CASSFHRGDGRYGYTF
D gene: TRBD1
V gene: TRBV7-2
CDR3 length: 16
clone size: -
J gene: TRBJ1-2

CDR3 DNA: TGTGCCAGCAGTTACAGGTTCCCCGTGGTCCTGACTTTC
CDR3 protein: CASSYRFPVVLTF
D gene: -
V gene: TRBV6-5
CDR3 length: 13
clone size: few
J gene: TRBJ2-6

CDR3 DNA: TGTGCCAGCAGCTTAGCCCCGGGACAGTCGGACGAGCAGTACTTC
CDR3 protein: CASSLAPGQSDEQYF
D gene: TRBD1
V gene: TRBV11-1
CDR3 length: 15
clone size: few
J gene: TRBJ2-7

CDR3 DNA: TGTGCCAGCAGCTTAGCGCTCGGACAGGGGGGCGATCAGCCCCAGCATTTT
CDR3 protein: CASSLALGQGGDQPQHF
D gene: TRBD1
V gene: TRBV7-8
CDR3 length: 17
clone size: -
J gene: TRBJ1-5

CDR3 DNA: TGTGCCAGCCGCTATACAGGGGTCGGCTATCAGCCCCAGCATTTT
CDR3 protein: CASRYTGVGYQPQHF
D gene: TRBD1
V gene: TRBV19
CDR3 length: 15
clone size: -
J gene: TRBJ1-5

CDR3 DNA: TGCGCCAGCAGCCTCGGACTAGCGGGGACGCAGTCCAATGAGCAGTTCTTC
CDR3 protein: CASSLGLAGTQSNEQFF
D gene: TRBD2
V gene: TRBV5-1
CDR3 length: 17
clone size: -
J gene: TRBJ2-1

CDR3 DNA: TGTGCCAGCAGCCGCTGGACAGGGGGCGCGGGGGATGAAAAACTGTTTTTT
CDR3 protein: CASSRWTGGAGDEKLFF
D gene: TRBD1
V gene: TRBV5-5
CDR3 length: 17
clone size: -
J gene: TRBJ1-4

CDR3 DNA: TGCGCCAGCAGTGAGGACGGTGAAGCTTTCTTT
CDR3 protein: CASSEDGEAFF
D gene: -
V gene: TRBV10-1
CDR3 length: 11
clone size: -
J gene: TRBJ1-1

CDR3 DNA: TGTGCCAGCTCACCGACTGAGACCCAGTACTTC
CDR3 protein: CASSPTETQYF
D gene: -
V gene: TRBV18
CDR3 length: 11
clone size: -
J gene: TRBJ2-5

CDR3 DNA: TGTGCCAGCAGTCTGGACAGCCGCACTGAAGCTTTCTTT
CDR3 protein: CASSLDSRTEAFF
D gene: -
V gene: TRBV2
CDR3 length: 13
clone size: -
J gene: TRBJ1-1